The source of this TCR beta chain is a study of cytomegalovirus exposure and HLA in healthy donors. From germline, CDR1 is LNHNV and CDR2 YYDKDF (reference sequence). The J segment lost 2 bases and the V segment lost 2 bases, leaving 10 bases of the junction unmatched. The CDR3 length is 17 residues. This PCR relied on a set of 60 Vbeta primers and 13 Jbeta primers. Clones were read by immunoSEQ multiplex PCR, and TCRdb kept only the in-frame ones, dropping some. The table records approximately 95,000 clones, around 73% of them present only once. The chain recombines TRBV15 with TRBJ2-3, with TRBD2 identical over 7 bases. The source of this sequence is a woman aged 40 to 55 in good health and CMV-seropositive. The sequencing input was PBMCs. Written as DNA, the CDR3 is TGTGCCACCAGCAGACCACTTGGGAGGGTCCCCACAGATACGCAGTATTTT. The encoded protein is CATSRPLGRVPTDTQYF.